This T cell receptor (beta chain) was documented in a study of blood T cell repertoires in COVID-19. Participants had their cohort set by participant-reported clinical history. CDR3 size: 17 residues. Germline assignment: CDR1 SGHNT and CDR2 YYREEE (reference sequence). V lost 5 bases and J lost 5; bases outside the gene matches: 13. Data came from immunoSEQ multiplex PCR; TCRdb stores just in-frame clones and leaves some out. The sample has some 160,000 clones; around 84% are singletons. Input material: PBMCs or T cells enriched from blood (not recorded which). V gene TRBV5-4 combines with J gene TRBJ2-3, with TRBD2 matching 11 bases. The receptor's source is a woman between 45 and 65 years old who had recovered from COVID-19. CDR3 sequence reads: CASRGRLAGPAGDTQYF. The CDR3, as DNA: TGTGCCAGCAGAGGGAGACTAGCGGGACCAGCGGGAGATACGCAGTATTTT.